This is a list of T cell receptor beta chains from one sample in a study of neoadjuvant anti-PD-1 for oral cavity cancer. Assay: immunoSEQ multiplex PCR; the TCRdb copy retains only in-frame clones and omits some. The profile covers 55,000 to 80,000 clones, with around 83% appearing a single time and approximately 3% taken by the ten largest. Sample: PBMCs, taken before nivolumab (anti-PD-1) treatment. Every receptor here comes from a person aged 40 to 85 with oral cavity squamous cell carcinoma. The CDR3 runs from the conserved cysteine through the conserved F or W. A D gene is named only where the DNA matches it firmly. Size values are once, few and many counts, or a class for expanded clones, and some rows have none.

TRBJ1-3 TRBV5-6 NA NA CASSLAGLLTIYF TGTGCCAGCAGCTTGGCTGGGCTCTTGACCATATATTTT
TRBJ1-5 TRBV10-3 NA NA CAISDSSNQPQHF TGTGCCATCAGTGACAGTAGCAATCAGCCCCAGCATTTT
TRBJ2-3 TRBV5-1 NA once CASAPTRAQLLGDTQYF TGCGCCAGCGCCCCTACAAGGGCTCAACTACTTGGAGATACGCAGTATTTT
TRBJ1-5 TRBV30 TRBD1 NA CAWSGQGVGQPQHF TGTGCCTGGAGTGGACAGGGTGTCGGGCAGCCCCAGCATTTT
TRBJ2-7 TRBV5-1 NA few CASSLREASPTYEQYF TGCGCCAGCAGCTTGAGGGAAGCTAGCCCAACTTACGAGCAGTACTTC
TRBJ2-2 TRBV18 NA NA CASSPIDSNTGELFF TGTGCCAGCTCACCAATTGACTCGAACACCGGGGAGCTGTTTTTT
TRBJ1-6 TRBV6-1 NA NA CASSSGPYNSPLHF TGTGCCAGCAGTTCCGGCCCATACAACTCACCCCTCCACTTT
TRBJ2-7 TRBV7-9 TRBD2 once CASSPPRLRGSMGEQYF TGTGCCAGCAGCCCCCCTAGGTTACGCGGGAGTATGGGCGAGCAGTACTTC
TRBJ1-2 TRBV11-2 TRBD1 once CASSYRGGYTF TGTGCCAGCAGTTACAGGGGAGGCTACACCTTC
TRBJ2-5 TRBV30 NA NA CAWRHRNLETQYF TGTGCCTGGAGACACAGGAATCTGGAGACCCAGTACTTC
TRBJ2-3 TRBV5-6 NA few CASSLDGATDTQYF TGTGCCAGCAGCTTGGACGGGGCTACAGATACGCAGTATTTT
TRBJ1-5 TRBV2 TRBD1 NA CASRTDRGGNQPQHF TGTGCCAGCAGGACCGACAGGGGAGGCAATCAGCCCCAGCATTTT
TRBJ2-2 TRBV5-4 NA few CASSLGMKEFGELFF TGTGCCAGCAGCTTGGGGATGAAGGAATTCGGGGAGCTGTTTTTT
TRBJ1-1 TRBV25-1 NA once CASSELGGNTEAFF TGTGCCAGCAGTGAATTAGGTGGTAACACTGAAGCTTTCTTT
TRBJ1-5 TRBV30 NA NA CAWSDGLGGDQPQHF TGTGCCTGGAGTGATGGGTTGGGGGGCGATCAGCCCCAGCATTTT
TRBJ1-4 TRBV6-4 NA NA CASSDSTVSGKLFF TGTGCCAGCAGTGACTCAACAGTTAGTGGGAAACTGTTTTTT
TRBJ2-3 TRBV11-2 NA NA CASSTFRGRTTDTQYF TGTGCCAGCAGCACGTTCCGGGGCCGAACCACAGATACGCAGTATTTT
TRBJ2-7 TRBV5-4 TRBD2 NA CASSALTSGSTYEQYF TGTGCCAGCAGCGCGCTAACTAGCGGGAGCACCTACGAGCAGTACTTC
TRBJ2-1 TRBV2 NA NA CASSYFRENEQFF TGTGCCAGCAGCTACTTTCGGGAGAATGAGCAGTTCTTC
TRBJ1-1 TRBV5-1 NA few CASSGRTAERTEAFF TGCGCCAGCAGCGGAAGGACAGCGGAGCGCACTGAAGCTTTCTTT
TRBJ1-4 TRBV14 NA NA CASSQDLGPKLFF TGTGCCAGCAGCCAAGATTTGGGGCCAAAACTGTTTTTT
TRBJ1-5 TRBV2 TRBD1 NA CASRGGQGAGQPQHF TGTGCCAGCAGAGGGGGACAGGGGGCTGGTCAGCCCCAGCATTTT
TRBJ1-6 TRBV11-2 NA NA CASSLYRDHNSPLHF TGTGCCAGCAGCTTATACAGGGACCATAATTCACCCCTCCACTTT